Here is one TCR beta chain with its context. Its antigen remains unidentified. The record originates from a study of early T cells in non-severe SARS-CoV-2 infection. Whole-study context: Unsorted whole-blood RNA was sequenced in bulk, leaving chains unpaired. Study outcomes and limitations: The VDJdb matching leaned toward anti-spike CD8 responses and overlooked private and CD4 specificities.

The TCR library protocol was used to attach unique molecular identifiers. These identifiers were attached to individual cDNA molecules. TCRdb reprocessed the 5' RACE reads via MiXCR and lists one record per CDR3 protein. This table holds roughly 70,000 distinct CDR3 sequences, 20% found once. The CDR3 is made up of 14 amino acids. Germline values: CDR1 GTSNPN, CDR2 SVGIG (reference sequence). Trimming left V 2 bases short and J 4 bases short, with 12 bases between. The chain links TRBV30 to TRBJ1-3; tentative D call: TRBD1 (5 bases). Sample: whole blood, taken at baseline. This sequence originates from an adult who was a healthcare worker with PCR-confirmed SARS-CoV-2 infection or an uninfected control (not recorded which). This CDR3 reads CAWSFGGTGNTIYF. CDR3 in DNA: TGTGCCTGGAGTTTCGGGGGAACGGGAAACACCATATATTTT.